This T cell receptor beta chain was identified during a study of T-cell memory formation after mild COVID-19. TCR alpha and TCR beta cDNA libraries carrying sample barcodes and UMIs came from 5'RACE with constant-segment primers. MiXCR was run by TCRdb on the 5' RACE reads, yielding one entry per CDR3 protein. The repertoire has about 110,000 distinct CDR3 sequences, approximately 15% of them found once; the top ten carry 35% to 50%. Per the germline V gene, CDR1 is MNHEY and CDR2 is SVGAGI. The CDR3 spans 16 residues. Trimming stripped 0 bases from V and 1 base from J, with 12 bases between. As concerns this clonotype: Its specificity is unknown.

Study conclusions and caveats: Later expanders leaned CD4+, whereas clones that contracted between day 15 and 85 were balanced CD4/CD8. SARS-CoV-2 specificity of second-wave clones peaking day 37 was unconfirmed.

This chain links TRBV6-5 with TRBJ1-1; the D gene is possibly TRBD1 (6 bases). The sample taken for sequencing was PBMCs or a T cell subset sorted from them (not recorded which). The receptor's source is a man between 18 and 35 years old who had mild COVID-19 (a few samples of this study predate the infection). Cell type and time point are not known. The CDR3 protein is CASSYSTGISNTEAFF. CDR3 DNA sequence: TGTGCCAGCAGTTACTCCACAGGGATTTCGAACACTGAAGCTTTCTTT.